These T cell receptor beta chains were read from a single sample in a study of blood T cell repertoires in COVID-19. Measured with immunoSEQ multiplex PCR; TCRdb has only the in-frame clones, and not every one. Among 210,000 or so clones listed, under 90% were seen once. Material for sequencing was peripheral blood. The receptor set was obtained from a woman over 75 with COVID-19, enrolled during active disease. The CDR3 runs from the conserved cysteine through the conserved F or W. Each record gives: J gene, clone size, D gene, CDR3 length, V gene, CDR3 DNA, CDR3 protein. D genes are given only for firm matches. Rows give clone size only sometimes, using once, few, many, or a class for an expanded clone.

TRBJ2-5	-	TRBD1	12	TRBV5-1	TGCGCCAGCAGCTCCAGGGGGGAGACCCAGTACTTC	CASSSRGETQYF
TRBJ1-2	once	-	15	TRBV19	TGTGCCAGTAGTATAGATCGAGGAGGGAGTTATGGCTACACCTTC	CASSIDRGGSYGYTF
TRBJ1-1	-	-	13	TRBV3-1/TRBV3-2	TGTGCCAGCAGCCAAGCAGCGGGGAGGAGGGCTTTCTTT	CASSQAAGRRAFF
TRBJ1-5	-	-	14	TRBV19	TGTGCCAGTAGTATGGCCAGTGAAGATCAGCCCCAGCATTTT	CASSMASEDQPQHF
TRBJ1-5	-	-	14	TRBV28	TGTGCCAGCAACCGGGGACATGCCAATCAGCCCCAGCATTTT	CASNRGHANQPQHF
TRBJ2-2	-	-	16	TRBV19	TGTGCCAGTAGTTCCGAGGGTGTTCTGAACACCGGGGAGCTGTTTTTT	CASSSEGVLNTGELFF
TRBJ1-2	-	TRBD1	16	TRBV23-1	TGCGCCAGCAGTTTGCAGCGTCCCGGGACAGTCTATGGCTACACCTTC	CASSLQRPGTVYGYTF
TRBJ2-1	-	-	12	TRBV29-1	TGCAGCGTGGAGGACGGGAGAAGCGAGCAGTTCTTC	CSVEDGRSEQFF
TRBJ2-1	once	TRBD2	15	TRBV13	TGTGCCAGCAGCTTAAGGGAGGGCCTTAGGATTGAGCAGTTCTTC	CASSLREGLRIEQFF
TRBJ2-3	-	-	15	TRBV7-9	TGTGCCAGCAGCTTCGGAGGGACTAGCACAGATACGCAGTATTTT	CASSFGGTSTDTQYF
TRBJ1-5	-	TRBD1	14	TRBV6-5	TGTGCCAGCAATCCAGGGGGCGCAGGTCAGCCCCAGCATTTT	CASNPGGAGQPQHF
TRBJ2-2	once	TRBD1	15	TRBV6-5	TGTGCCAGCAGTTACTCGACAGGGGAAGTCGGGGAGCTGTTTTTT	CASSYSTGEVGELFF
TRBJ1-4	-	TRBD1	15	TRBV28	TGTGCCAGCAGTGTTATGACAGGGGGCAGGGAAAAACTGTTTTTT	CASSVMTGGREKLFF
TRBJ2-5	-	-	13	TRBV5-1	TGCGCCAGCAGCCCTACTAGCCGGGAGACCCAGTACTTC	CASSPTSRETQYF
TRBJ1-6	-	TRBD1	16	TRBV19	TGTGCCAGTAGAAACCAACAGGGGGCGCTTAATTCACCCCTCCACTTT	CASRNQQGALNSPLHF
TRBJ1-3	-	-	12	TRBV10-3	TGTGCCATCGTATCGTCCGGAAACACCATATATTTT	CAIVSSGNTIYF
TRBJ2-7	-	TRBD1	15	TRBV18	TGTGCCAGCTCACCTCCTTCCGGGACAGACCTCGAGCAGTACTTC	CASSPPSGTDLEQYF
TRBJ1-2	-	TRBD1	14	TRBV7-6	TGTGCCAGCAGCTTAGCGGACAGGGACTATGGCTACACCTTC	CASSLADRDYGYTF
TRBJ1-2	-	-	14	TRBV5-1	TGCGCCAGCAGCTTTCAGGGGAACGACTATGGCTACACCTTC	CASSFQGNDYGYTF
TRBJ1-2	-	-	11	TRBV25-1	TGTGCCAGCAGTCTCGGCGGAAGCTACACCTTC	CASSLGGSYTF
TRBJ1-6	-	-	13	TRBV18	TGTGCCAGCTCACCGGGCGGGAATTCACCCCTCCACTTT	CASSPGGNSPLHF
TRBJ2-1	-	TRBD2	16	TRBV6-1	TGTGCCAGCAGTGAAATACTAGCGGGAGCCTACAATGAGCAGTTCTTC	CASSEILAGAYNEQFF